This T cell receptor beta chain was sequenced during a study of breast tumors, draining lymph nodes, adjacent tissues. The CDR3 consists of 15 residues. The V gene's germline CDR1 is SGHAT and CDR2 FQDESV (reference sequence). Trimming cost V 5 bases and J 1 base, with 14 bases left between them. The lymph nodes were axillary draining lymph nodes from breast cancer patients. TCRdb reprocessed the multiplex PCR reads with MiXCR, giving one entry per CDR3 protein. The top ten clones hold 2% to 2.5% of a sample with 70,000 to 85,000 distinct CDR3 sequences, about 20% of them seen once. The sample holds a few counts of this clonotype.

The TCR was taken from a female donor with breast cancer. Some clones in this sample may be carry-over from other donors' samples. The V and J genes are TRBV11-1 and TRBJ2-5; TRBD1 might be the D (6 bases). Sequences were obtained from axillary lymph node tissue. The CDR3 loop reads CASSPRTEPQETQYF. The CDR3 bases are TGTGCCAGCAGCCCCCGGACAGAGCCCCAAGAGACCCAGTACTTC. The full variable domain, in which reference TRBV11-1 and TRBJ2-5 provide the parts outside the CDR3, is EAEVAQSPRYKITEKSQAVAFWCDPISGHATLYWYRQILGQGPELLVQFQDESVVDDSQLPKDRFSAERLKGVDSTLKIQPAELGDSAMYLCASSPRTEPQETQYFGPGTRLLVL.